Below, 28 T cell receptor beta chains from the same sample are listed, as sequenced in a study of T cell responses to AZD1222 COVID-19 vaccine. TCRdb's copy holds only in-frame clones and misses some; the assay was immunoSEQ multiplex PCR. The data hold roughly 140,000 clones, with 88% observed a single time. This specimen was peripheral blood, taken on day 0 of MenACWY control vaccination. Source of these receptors: an adult in good health.

The chain couples TRBV6-5 to TRBJ2-7; maybe TRBD2 (5 bases). Germline V CDR1 and CDR2: MNHEY, SVGAGI. V gave up 0 bases and J gave up 5 bases, with 8 bases separating them. CDR3 length: 13 amino acids. CDR3 loop: CASSYSGRNEQYF. In DNA form, the CDR3 reads TGTGCCAGCAGTTACTCGGGGAGAAACGAGCAGTACTTC.

The chain joins TRBV3-1 (or the pseudogene TRBV3-2) to TRBJ1-5, with D perhaps TRBD1 (5 bases). Trimming left V 5 bases short and J 0 bases short, with 11 bases between. This CDR3 contains 15 residues. Germline values: CDR1 LGHDT, CDR2 YNNKEL (reference sequence). In DNA, the CDR3 is TGTGCCAGCAGCGAGGGGCCGTTTAGCAATCAGCCCCAGCATTTT. Amino acid sequence: CASSEGPFSNQPQHF.

The rearrangement uses TRBV2 and TRBJ1-4; a weak D match, TRBD1 (6 bases). This CDR3 is built from 12 residues. V was cut by 6 bases and J by 7 bases, with 9 bases left in between. Germline CDR1 is SNHLY and CDR2 is FYNNEI. CDR3 DNA: TGTGCCAGCAGGGGACAAGTTGAAAAACTGTTTTTT. This sequence encodes CASRGQVEKLFF.

This chain links TRBV7-2 with TRBJ1-4; D is uncertain. V was trimmed by 4 bases and J by 8 bases, leaving 14 bases between them. The CDR3 is 14 amino acids. Germline V gene lookup returns CDR1 SGHTA and CDR2 FQGNSA. The CDR3 protein is CASSSSGLGEKLFF. The CDR3 DNA sequence: TGTGCCAGCAGCTCATCCGGGTTGGGGGAAAAACTGTTTTTT.

V usage is TRBV30 and J usage is TRBJ1-5; D gene ambiguous. Trimming shortened V by 1 base and J by 7 bases, and 14 bases separated the two germline ends. Looked up from germline, CDR1 is GTSNPN and CDR2 is SVGIG (reference sequence). The CDR3 loop spans 14 amino acids. The CDR3 reads CAWSARTGRQPQHF. The CDR3 DNA reads TGTGCCTGGAGTGCCCGAACTGGACGGCAGCCCCAGCATTTT.

J is TRBJ2-1 and V is TRBV7-2; D not resolved. With 5 bases removed from V and 9 bases from J, the gap between germline ends came to 14 bases. Germline V gene sequence: CDR1 SGHTA, CDR2 FQGNSA. The CDR3 consists of 13 residues. DNA of the CDR3: TGTGCCAGCAGCCCAACCCCAGGCCGTGAGCAGTTCTTC. Protein: CASSPTPGREQFF.

This clone showed up just a few times. The chain couples TRBV5-8 to TRBJ2-7; 7 nucleotides line up with TRBD1. Germline V gene data show CDR1 as SGHTS and CDR2 as YDEGEE. This CDR3 is built from 14 residues. With V trimmed by 3 bases and J by 5 bases, 8 bases remained unmatched. For the CDR3, the DNA is TGTGCCAGCAGCTCCCAACAGGGGTGGCACGAGCAGTACTTC. The encoded protein is CASSSQQGWHEQYF.

The rearrangement uses TRBV4-3 and TRBJ2-1, with D possibly being TRBD2 (5 bases). V lost 4 bases to trimming and J lost 7 bases, with 11 bases between them. CDR3 length: 13 amino acids. Germline V CDR1 and CDR2: LGHNA, YSLEER. In nucleotides, the CDR3 is TGCGCCAGCAGCCGCCTGCCGGGGAATGAGCAGTTCTTC. Protein: CASSRLPGNEQFF.

A single count supports this clone. The chain couples TRBV30 to TRBJ2-3; D is perhaps TRBD1 (5 bases). The CDR3 covers 11 residues. CDR1 is GTSNPN and CDR2 is SVGIG in the germline V gene (reference sequence). CDR3 coding DNA: TGTGCTTGGGGCTTCACAGATACGCAGTATTTT. Amino acid sequence: CAWGFTDTQYF. Full variable domain (outside the CDR3, taken from reference TRBV30 and TRBJ2-3): SQTIHQWPATLVQPVGSPLSLECTVEGTSNPNLYWYRQAAGRGLQLLFYSVGIGQISSEVPQNLSASRPQDRQFILSSKKLLLSDSGFYLCAWGFTDTQYFGPGTRLTVL.

The table lists this clone with a count of one. This rearrangement joins TRBV18 to TRBJ1-1; 10 nucleotides match TRBD1. Germline loops: CDR1 KGHSH, CDR2 LQKENI. The CDR3 is 16 residues long. Trimming removed 6 bases from V and 0 bases from J; junction bases left unmatched: 7. Here the CDR3 reads CASSLGTGEVNTEAFF. DNA of the CDR3: TGTGCCAGCTCCTTGGGGACAGGGGAGGTGAACACTGAAGCTTTCTTT.

This clone was detected only once. This rearrangement joins TRBV6-5 to TRBJ2-7; 10 positions match TRBD1. This CDR3 comprises 14 residues. Germline V CDR1 and CDR2: MNHEY, SVGAGI. J was trimmed by 4 bases and V by 10 bases; bases with no gene match: 10. CDR3 amino acids: CATRRGQGIYEQYF. The CDR3, as DNA: TGTGCCACCCGGAGGGGACAGGGGATTTACGAGCAGTACTTC.

The rearrangement links TRBV28 to TRBJ2-2, with 11 bases fitting TRBD1. Germline V CDR1 and CDR2: MDHEN, SYDVKM. The CDR3 runs to 17 residues. Losses at the gene ends were 6 bases for V and 7 bases for J; bases not matched to a gene: 13. Here the CDR3 reads CASSMWLGQGVDGELFF. CDR3 nucleotides: TGTGCCAGCAGCATGTGGTTGGGACAGGGGGTTGACGGGGAGCTGTTTTTT. Full variable domain (missing parts from reference TRBV28 and TRBJ2-2): DVKVTQSSRYLVKRTGEKVFLECVQDMDHENMFWYRQDPGLGLRLIYFSYDVKMKEKGDIPEGYSVSREKKERFSLILESASTNQTSMYLCASSMWLGQGVDGELFFGEGSRLTVL.

The chain has TRBV4-3 and TRBJ1-5; TRBD1 might be the D (6 bases). Trimming removed 1 base at V and 5 bases at J, with 12 bases between. This CDR3 has 15 residues. Per the germline V gene, CDR1 is LGHNA and CDR2 is YSLEER. The CDR3 region is CASSQGTAGDQPQHF. The CDR3 DNA reads TGCGCCAGCAGCCAAGGTACGGCAGGGGATCAGCCCCAGCATTTT.

The chain uses TRBV11-3 and TRBJ2-1; D is uncertain. Between the trimmed V and J ends, which lost 5 bases and 8 bases, there was a span of 10 bases. The CDR3 runs to 12 residues. Germline lookup yields CDR1 SGHNT and CDR2 YENEEA. The CDR3 reads CASSQNAYEQFF. The CDR3 region has the DNA TGTGCCAGCAGCCAAAACGCATATGAGCAGTTCTTC.

The CDR3, as DNA: TGTGCCAGTAGTCAGGCCACCCGGTTGAGGACTGAAGCTTTCTTT. The encoded protein is CASSQATRLRTEAFF. The V gene is TRBV19, the J gene TRBJ1-1; D unresolved. V was trimmed by 5 bases and J by 5 bases, leaving 18 bases between them. From germline, CDR1 is LNHDA and CDR2 SQIVND (reference sequence). The CDR3 runs 15 residues.

The chain recombines TRBV19 with TRBJ1-6, with 11 bases lining up with TRBD1. V shed 7 bases and J 5 bases; nucleotides not matched to a gene: 10. Germline V gives CDR1 LNHDA, CDR2 SQIVND (reference sequence). The CDR3 is 17 residues long. This CDR3 reads CASTRGGQGADNSPLHF. For the CDR3, the DNA is TGTGCCAGTACCCGAGGTGGACAGGGGGCCGATAATTCACCCCTCCACTTT.

This chain uses TRBV13 with TRBJ2-6; 7 positions agree with TRBD1. V gave up 3 bases and J gave up 4 bases; unmatched junction bases: 15. The V gene's germline CDR1 is PRHDT and CDR2 FYEKMQ (reference sequence). The CDR3 sequence is 19 residues long. CDR3 bases: TGTGCCAGCAGCTTTGGGGACAGAGGGGCACCCCCCGGGGCCAACGTCCTGACTTTC. It specifies CASSFGDRGAPPGANVLTF.

The V call is TRBV7-9, the J call TRBJ2-1; D uncertain. CDR1 and CDR2 (germline): SEHNR, FQNEAQ (reference sequence). CDR3 length equals 11 residues. V was trimmed by 5 bases and J by 10 bases, leaving 9 bases between them. CDR3 nucleotide sequence: TGTGCCAGCAGCGGATTCGGGGAGCAGTTCTTC. It is translated as CASSGFGEQFF.

This chain uses TRBV27 with TRBJ2-7; 8 bases align to TRBD1. Germline V gene data show CDR1 as MNHEY and CDR2 as SMNVEV (reference sequence). There are 13 residues in the CDR3. The V gene end was trimmed by 6 bases and the J gene end by 5 bases; junction bases not matched to a gene: 6. The DNA of the CDR3 is TGTGCCAGCAGACGCGGACAGGGTGACGAGCAGTACTTC. This translates into CASRRGQGDEQYF.

This clone was observed a single time. The gene calls are TRBV6-6 and TRBJ2-1, with D maybe TRBD2 (6 bases). Germline V CDR1 and CDR2: MNHNY, SVGAGI (reference sequence). The CDR3 runs 12 residues. Trimming shortened V by 8 bases and J by 4 bases, and 9 bases separated the two germline ends. CDR3 sequence: CASGGAYNEQFF. The CDR3 coding sequence is TGTGCCAGCGGCGGGGCGTACAATGAGCAGTTCTTC.

The chain recombines TRBV18 with TRBJ2-7, with 8 bases that match TRBD1. The CDR3 has 16 residues. Trimming removed 3 bases from V and 4 bases from J; junction bases left unmatched: 11. Germline assignment: CDR1 KGHSH and CDR2 LQKENI. CDR3 coding DNA: TGTGCCAGCTCACCGATCACAGGGGGGAATGGGTACGAGCAGTACTTC. The encoded protein is CASSPITGGNGYEQYF.

V gene TRBV19 combines with J gene TRBJ1-2; 10 bases match TRBD1. CDR3 size: 15 residues. The V gene end was trimmed by 6 bases and the J gene end by 8 bases; junction bases not matched to a gene: 12. Looked up from germline, CDR1 is LNHDA and CDR2 is SQIVND (reference sequence). CDR3 DNA: TGTGCCAGTAGGATCCCCCCGGGACAGGGGTTAGGCTACACCTTC. Its protein product is CASRIPPGQGLGYTF.

This clone was counted once. The chain recombines TRBV9 with TRBJ1-5; no clear D gene. The V end was cut by 0 bases, the J end by 4 bases, with 8 bases between. CDR3 length: 14 residues. Germline CDR1 is SGDLS and CDR2 is YYNGEE. CDR3 nucleotide sequence: TGTGCCAGCAGCGTAGAGGCCTCAAATCAGCCCCAGCATTTT. Protein product: CASSVEASNQPQHF.

The V call is TRBV6-6, the J call TRBJ2-2, with D tentatively TRBD1 or TRBD2 (5 bases each). CDR1 and CDR2 from the germline V gene are MNHNY and SVGAGI (reference sequence). The CDR3 is made up of 11 amino acids. V was shortened by 11 bases and J by 5 bases, with 9 bases between the two germline ends. CDR3 protein: CAGEGTGELFF. DNA for the CDR3: TGTGCCGGCGAGGGGACCGGGGAGCTGTTTTTT.

V and J are TRBV2 and TRBJ2-1; unclear D gene. The CDR3 runs to 13 residues. Germline V CDR1 and CDR2: SNHLY, FYNNEI. V lost 6 bases and J 4 bases, leaving 10 bases between the germline ends. The CDR3 nucleotides read TGTGCCAGCAGCGCCAGCCTTTACAATGAGCAGTTCTTC. As protein: CASSASLYNEQFF.

The V and J genes are TRBV4-1 and TRBJ2-4; 10 bases match TRBD1. Germline trimming cut 1 base from V and 8 bases from J; bases unmatched to any gene: 8. The CDR3 is 16 amino acids. CDR1 MGHRA and CDR2 YSYEKL come from the germline V gene. The CDR3 sequence is CASSQGPGTGEYIQYF. The CDR3, as DNA: TGCGCCAGCAGCCAAGGACCCGGGACAGGGGAATACATTCAGTACTTC.

The chain employs TRBV7-2 and TRBJ1-2; a possible D gene is TRBD1 (5 bases). The V gene lost 0 bases and the J gene lost 3 bases, with 11 bases spanning the gap. The CDR3 spans 15 residues. Per germline, CDR1 SGHTA and CDR2 FQGNSA. The CDR3 sequence is CASSLASGQYYGYTF. Here the CDR3 DNA reads TGTGCCAGCAGCTTAGCTTCGGGGCAGTACTATGGCTACACCTTC.

The J gene is TRBJ2-7, the V gene TRBV5-6; either TRBD1 or TRBD2 may fit D (7 bases each). The germline V gene has CDR1 SGHDT and CDR2 YYEEEE. Between the trimmed V and J ends, which lost 4 bases and 5 bases, there was a span of 19 bases. The CDR3 runs 15 residues. The CDR3 DNA reads as TGTGCCAGCAGCCGCAGGGGGGGGGCGTTCGACGAGCAGTACTTC. Amino acids: CASSRRGGAFDEQYF.